Below, one T cell receptor (beta chain) is given with its context. The data derive from a study of cytomegalovirus exposure and HLA in healthy donors. Background on the study: HLA-typed donors contributed approximately 86 million unique TCRs, which were held in an early data release.

Primers: 60 Vbeta forward and 13 Jbeta reverse. Original methodology: The authors later counted 65 million to 80 million unique TCR beta chains, roughly 10 million of them shared. Clones were read by immunoSEQ multiplex PCR, and TCRdb kept only the in-frame ones, dropping some. That table furnishes V, J and clone size, whereas the DNA furnished D and trimming. The table lists some 150,000 clones. Sequenced input: PBMCs. The clonotype originates from a woman under 30 in good health and CMV-seropositive.

The CDR3 reads CASSQVPEETQYF. CDR3 in DNA: TGCGCCAGCAGCCAAGTTCCGGAAGAGACCCAGTACTTC. This chain uses TRBV4-1 with TRBJ2-5; the D is unclear. The CDR3 covers 13 residues. V dropped 1 base and J dropped 3 bases, with 6 bases sitting between them. Germline CDR1 reads MGHRA; CDR2 reads YSYEKL.